The source of this T cell receptor beta chain is a study of Ad26.COV2.S vaccination and SARS-CoV-2 variants. Study-wide results and caveats: Placebo recipients and vaccine recipients were similar in non-spike TCR breadth.

For this clone: The antigen remains undetermined.

Specified treatment: around 19 received Ad26.COV2.S at low or high dose, single or two shots; 5 received placebo; per-sample allocation not given. The study sampled participants on day 63 after the first vaccine or placebo injection. Within Boston, the person who donated was an adult of 18-55 years. Trimming took off 4 bases at V and 2 bases at J, with 8 bases between the two ends. Germline values: CDR1 SQVTM, CDR2 ANQGSEA. The CDR3 contains 12 residues. Data came from immunoSEQ multiplex PCR; TCRdb stores just in-frame clones and leaves some out. The sample holds some 460,000 clones, approximately 90% seen once.

This receptor was obtained from a person between 18 and 65 years old who received the Ad26.COV2.S COVID-19 vaccine or a placebo. The input for sequencing was peripheral blood, taken in a trial of Ad26.COV2.S vaccine versus placebo. The J gene is TRBJ1-2, the V gene TRBV29-1, with a possible D match to TRBD1 (5 bases). The CDR3 bases are TGCAGCGTTGCCCAGGGAAACTATGGCTACACCTTC. Its translation: CSVAQGNYGYTF.